This T cell receptor (beta chain) was found in a study of T cells in Graves' hyperthyroidism and ophthalmopathy. Patients with uncontrolled infections, other autoimmune diseases, pregnancy or lactation were excluded. Fresh 10 ml peripheral blood yielded PBMCs. The TCR beta CDR3 regions underwent amplification using RNA transcripts as the source. During a first-round RT-PCR of the TCR CDR3, the HTBI primer set was used. TCRdb re-called the multiplex PCR reads with MiXCR, one entry per CDR3 protein. The sample has over 250,000 distinct CDR3 sequences; around a quarter are singletons. At least ten counts were recorded for this clonotype. Germline V CDR1 and CDR2: DFQATT, SNEGSKA (reference sequence). Trimming shortened V by 1 base and J by 5 bases, and 12 bases separated the two germline ends. This CDR3 spans 14 amino acids.

The J gene is TRBJ1-5, the V gene TRBV20-1; D not certain. Sequences were obtained from blood. The sequence was collected from a man aged 35 to 55 with Graves' hyperthyroidism that later progressed to Graves' ophthalmopathy. CDR3 nucleotides: TGCAGTGCTAGAGGGGGTGGAGTTTATCAGCCCCAGCATTTT. Its protein is CSARGGGVYQPQHF.